A selection of T cell receptor beta chains follows, all from one sample in a study of T cells in Graves' hyperthyroidism and ophthalmopathy. One entry per CDR3 protein, called by TCRdb with MiXCR from the multiplex PCR reads. Among about 150,000 distinct CDR3 sequences listed, around 21% were seen once. Sequencing was carried out using blood. The receptors originated from a woman between 45 and 60 years old with Graves' hyperthyroidism that later progressed to Graves' ophthalmopathy. Each CDR3 is given with its conserved first and last residue. The order of the fields is CDR3 DNA, CDR3 protein, J gene, D gene, clone size, V gene. The D gene is left open where the match is weak. Some rows mark clone size as missing; the rest say once, few, many or name a class of expanded clone.

cdr3_nt: TGTGCCAGCAGCTACAGACCGGCAGATACGCAGTATTTT; cdr3_aa: CASSYRPADTQYF; j_call: TRBJ2-3; d_call: -; clone_size: many; v_call: TRBV7-9
cdr3_nt: TGTGCCAGCTCACCACTCGGCATGGGGAACAGGGGCGCAGATACGCAGTATTTT; cdr3_aa: CASSPLGMGNRGADTQYF; j_call: TRBJ2-3; d_call: TRBD1; clone_size: many; v_call: TRBV18
cdr3_nt: TGTGCCAGCAGTTACATGGGGATGGAAGCTTTCTTT; cdr3_aa: CASSYMGMEAFF; j_call: TRBJ1-1; d_call: -; clone_size: many; v_call: TRBV6-6
cdr3_nt: TGTGCCATCAGCGAATCTGGGGCCAACGTCCTGACTTTC; cdr3_aa: CAISESGANVLTF; j_call: TRBJ2-6; d_call: -; clone_size: -; v_call: TRBV10-3
cdr3_nt: TGTGCCAGCAGCTTAACGACTAGCGGGCTTAGACATGAGCAGTTCTTC; cdr3_aa: CASSLTTSGLRHEQFF; j_call: TRBJ2-1; d_call: TRBD2; clone_size: many; v_call: TRBV7-3
cdr3_nt: TGTGCCAGCAGCCCCTGGACCAACGGGAGATCATACGAGCAGTACTTC; cdr3_aa: CASSPWTNGRSYEQYF; j_call: TRBJ2-7; d_call: -; clone_size: -; v_call: TRBV14
cdr3_nt: TGTGCCAGTCGAGGGTCCATGGACACTGAAGCTTTCTTT; cdr3_aa: CASRGSMDTEAFF; j_call: TRBJ1-1; d_call: -; clone_size: -; v_call: TRBV9
cdr3_nt: TGCAGCGCCGGACATGATCATGGCTACACCTTC; cdr3_aa: CSAGHDHGYTF; j_call: TRBJ1-2; d_call: -; clone_size: -; v_call: TRBV29-1
cdr3_nt: TGCAGTGCTGGGAACCCCGGGACAGGGCTCGGGGAGCTGTTTTTT; cdr3_aa: CSAGNPGTGLGELFF; j_call: TRBJ2-2; d_call: TRBD1; clone_size: -; v_call: TRBV20-1
cdr3_nt: TGTGCCAGCAGCTGGCGAACTAGCTACAAGTCGGGCGAGCAGTACTTC; cdr3_aa: CASSWRTSYKSGEQYF; j_call: TRBJ2-7; d_call: -; clone_size: many; v_call: TRBV13
cdr3_nt: TGTGCCAGCAGAACTAGCGGGAGGGCCCGAGAGACCCAGTACTTC; cdr3_aa: CASRTSGRARETQYF; j_call: TRBJ2-5; d_call: TRBD2; clone_size: many; v_call: TRBV2
cdr3_nt: TGTGCCAGCAGTTCCGAGGCGGCGGGAACGTTTGGGACGCAGTATTTT; cdr3_aa: CASSSEAAGTFGTQYF; j_call: TRBJ2-3; d_call: -; clone_size: -; v_call: TRBV28
cdr3_nt: TGCAGTGCTAGTGGGACAGGGGGCGCGAACACTGAAGCTTTCTTT; cdr3_aa: CSASGTGGANTEAFF; j_call: TRBJ1-1; d_call: TRBD1; clone_size: many; v_call: TRBV20-1
cdr3_nt: TGTGCCAGCAGACAGGGACAGGGCAGGAACACTGAAGCTTTCTTT; cdr3_aa: CASRQGQGRNTEAFF; j_call: TRBJ1-1; d_call: TRBD1; clone_size: many; v_call: TRBV6-1
cdr3_nt: TGCGCCAGCAAGACGGGGGCTAGCGGGTTTTCTCGGAAGGATGAGCAGTTCTTC; cdr3_aa: CASKTGASGFSRKDEQFF; j_call: TRBJ2-1; d_call: TRBD2; clone_size: many; v_call: TRBV5-1
cdr3_nt: TGTGCCAGCAGTTCGGGGGGTCGCTACGAGCAGTACTTC; cdr3_aa: CASSSGGRYEQYF; j_call: TRBJ2-7; d_call: TRBD2; clone_size: -; v_call: TRBV27
cdr3_nt: TGTGCCAGCAGTTTAAGCGGGAGGGCAGGGGGTACCTACAATGAGCAGTTCTTC; cdr3_aa: CASSLSGRAGGTYNEQFF; j_call: TRBJ2-1; d_call: TRBD2; clone_size: -; v_call: TRBV12-3/TRBV12-4
cdr3_nt: TGTGCCAGCAGCCCGTGGGGGACAGGGTCGACAGATACGCAGTATTTT; cdr3_aa: CASSPWGTGSTDTQYF; j_call: TRBJ2-3; d_call: TRBD1; clone_size: many; v_call: TRBV9
cdr3_nt: TGTGCCAGCAGTTACTCTAGGAAAGACACCGGGGAGCTGTTTTTT; cdr3_aa: CASSYSRKDTGELFF; j_call: TRBJ2-2; d_call: -; clone_size: many; v_call: TRBV6-6
cdr3_nt: TGTGCCAGCAGTGAACAGGGTGCTTCAGATACGCAGTATTTT; cdr3_aa: CASSEQGASDTQYF; j_call: TRBJ2-3; d_call: -; clone_size: many; v_call: TRBV27
cdr3_nt: TGTGCCACCAGTGAGCCGGGACGGACTGAAGCTTTCTTT; cdr3_aa: CATSEPGRTEAFF; j_call: TRBJ1-1; d_call: -; clone_size: -; v_call: TRBV24-1
cdr3_nt: TGTGCCAGCAGCCAAGATAGAGCGGGGACCCAGTACTTC; cdr3_aa: CASSQDRAGTQYF; j_call: TRBJ2-5; d_call: -; clone_size: few; v_call: TRBV3-1
cdr3_nt: TGTGCCAGCAGTTCCGGGGCAAGAACCTACGAGCAGTACTTC; cdr3_aa: CASSSGARTYEQYF; j_call: TRBJ2-7; d_call: -; clone_size: -; v_call: TRBV6-5
cdr3_nt: TGTGCCAGCGTGGGACAGTTTAATTCACCCCTCCACTTT; cdr3_aa: CASVGQFNSPLHF; j_call: TRBJ1-6; d_call: TRBD1; clone_size: many; v_call: TRBV28
cdr3_nt: TGTGCCAGCAGCTTTAAAAGGACCGCGAACACCGGGGAGCTGTTTTTT; cdr3_aa: CASSFKRTANTGELFF; j_call: TRBJ2-2; d_call: -; clone_size: many; v_call: TRBV7-2
cdr3_nt: TGTGCCAGCAGCTTAGCCACCACAGATACGCAGTATTTT; cdr3_aa: CASSLATTDTQYF; j_call: TRBJ2-3; d_call: -; clone_size: -; v_call: TRBV11-1
cdr3_nt: TGTGCCAGCAGTCACACAGGGGGTGCGAACACTGAAGCTTTCTTT; cdr3_aa: CASSHTGGANTEAFF; j_call: TRBJ1-1; d_call: TRBD1; clone_size: -; v_call: TRBV28
cdr3_nt: TGCGCCAGCAGCCGGGACAGGAGCTCTGGAAACACCATATATTTT; cdr3_aa: CASSRDRSSGNTIYF; j_call: TRBJ1-3; d_call: TRBD1; clone_size: few; v_call: TRBV5-1
cdr3_nt: TGTGCCAGTATCGGGCGGCTAGCGGGAGGGGGGGTCTACAATGAGCAGTTCTTC; cdr3_aa: CASIGRLAGGGVYNEQFF; j_call: TRBJ2-1; d_call: TRBD2; clone_size: few; v_call: TRBV19
cdr3_nt: TGTGCCAGCAGCGTACCTAGGGGACAGAACATAGCGGGATCCTACAATGAGCAGTTCTTC; cdr3_aa: CASSVPRGQNIAGSYNEQFF; j_call: TRBJ2-1; d_call: -; clone_size: -; v_call: TRBV7-9
cdr3_nt: TGCAGTGCTAGGGTACCCGGGACCTCCTACGAGCAGTACTTC; cdr3_aa: CSARVPGTSYEQYF; j_call: TRBJ2-7; d_call: -; clone_size: many; v_call: TRBV20-1
cdr3_nt: TGTGCCAGCAGTCCCAACGGGGAGACCCAGTACTTC; cdr3_aa: CASSPNGETQYF; j_call: TRBJ2-5; d_call: -; clone_size: many; v_call: TRBV6-1
cdr3_nt: TGTGCCAGCAGGAACCGGGACAGGAACGGCTACACCTTC; cdr3_aa: CASRNRDRNGYTF; j_call: TRBJ1-2; d_call: TRBD1; clone_size: many; v_call: TRBV6-1
cdr3_nt: TGTGCCAGCAGTTACCCGGCCCACCGTGATCCCGGGGAGCTGTTTTTT; cdr3_aa: CASSYPAHRDPGELFF; j_call: TRBJ2-2; d_call: -; clone_size: -; v_call: TRBV6-2/TRBV6-3
cdr3_nt: TGTGCCAGCAGCTACGGCCCGGGACAGGGAGACAATGAGCAGTTCTTC; cdr3_aa: CASSYGPGQGDNEQFF; j_call: TRBJ2-1; d_call: TRBD1; clone_size: many; v_call: TRBV3-1
cdr3_nt: TGTGCCAGCAGCTTGGCCGGGACAGCCAATGAGCAGTTCTTC; cdr3_aa: CASSLAGTANEQFF; j_call: TRBJ2-1; d_call: TRBD1; clone_size: many; v_call: TRBV5-5
cdr3_nt: TGTGCCAGCAGTTCCACTAGCAACCTCGGGGATACGCAGTATTTT; cdr3_aa: CASSSTSNLGDTQYF; j_call: TRBJ2-3; d_call: -; clone_size: -; v_call: TRBV6-1
cdr3_nt: TGCAGTGCACTAGGACTAGCGGGAGACGATACGCAGTATTTT; cdr3_aa: CSALGLAGDDTQYF; j_call: TRBJ2-3; d_call: TRBD2; clone_size: many; v_call: TRBV20-1
cdr3_nt: TGTGCCAGCAGTTTATCGTCCTACAATGAGCAGTTCTTC; cdr3_aa: CASSLSSYNEQFF; j_call: TRBJ2-1; d_call: -; clone_size: many; v_call: TRBV27
cdr3_nt: TGCGCCAGCAGCTTGACAGGGACTAGCGGGAGAGGCTCCTACGAGCAGTACTTC; cdr3_aa: CASSLTGTSGRGSYEQYF; j_call: TRBJ2-7; d_call: TRBD2; clone_size: once; v_call: TRBV5-1
cdr3_nt: TGTGCCAGCTCACCAGTTAAGGGCAACACTGAAGCTTTCTTT; cdr3_aa: CASSPVKGNTEAFF; j_call: TRBJ1-1; d_call: -; clone_size: many; v_call: TRBV18
cdr3_nt: TGTGCCAGCAGATATGGGACTCACCTTTACAATGAGCAGTTCTTC; cdr3_aa: CASRYGTHLYNEQFF; j_call: TRBJ2-1; d_call: -; clone_size: few; v_call: TRBV6-1
cdr3_nt: TGTGCCAGTAGTATTTTGGAGGGGAGCAATCAGCCCCAGCATTTT; cdr3_aa: CASSILEGSNQPQHF; j_call: TRBJ1-5; d_call: -; clone_size: -; v_call: TRBV19
cdr3_nt: TGTGCCAGCAGCCCGTCGGACAGTCTGGGTCAGCCCCAGCATTTT; cdr3_aa: CASSPSDSLGQPQHF; j_call: TRBJ1-5; d_call: -; clone_size: many; v_call: TRBV3-1
cdr3_nt: TGTGCCAGCAGTTTCCGCGAGACGCGGGGTGGCGGGACCCAGTACTTC; cdr3_aa: CASSFRETRGGGTQYF; j_call: TRBJ2-5; d_call: -; clone_size: many; v_call: TRBV6-2/TRBV6-3
cdr3_nt: TGTGCCAGCAGTTCCGGACAGGCTGGCTACACCTTC; cdr3_aa: CASSSGQAGYTF; j_call: TRBJ1-2; d_call: TRBD1; clone_size: many; v_call: TRBV28
cdr3_nt: TGTGCCAGCAGTTTAGATGGACAGGGGCTTCAGCCCCAGCATTTT; cdr3_aa: CASSLDGQGLQPQHF; j_call: TRBJ1-5; d_call: TRBD1; clone_size: many; v_call: TRBV12-3/TRBV12-4
cdr3_nt: TGCAGTGCTCCCTTCAGAGGCTACGAGCAGTACTTC; cdr3_aa: CSAPFRGYEQYF; j_call: TRBJ2-7; d_call: -; clone_size: many; v_call: TRBV20-1
cdr3_nt: TGTGCCAGCAGCCAGCGACTAGGGGGCTCCTACAATGAGCAGTTCTTC; cdr3_aa: CASSQRLGGSYNEQFF; j_call: TRBJ2-1; d_call: -; clone_size: many; v_call: TRBV3-1
cdr3_nt: TGTGCCAGCGCCCGGGACACAACCTTGGGGGGCTACACCTTC; cdr3_aa: CASARDTTLGGYTF; j_call: TRBJ1-2; d_call: -; clone_size: -; v_call: TRBV6-2/TRBV6-3
cdr3_nt: TGCGCCAGCAGCTGGGGACTCCCGGCGCCCGGGGTAGCGGGCACAGATACGCAGTATTTT; cdr3_aa: CASSWGLPAPGVAGTDTQYF; j_call: TRBJ2-3; d_call: -; clone_size: -; v_call: TRBV5-1
cdr3_nt: TGTGCCAGTAGTATAGATCGGGCTCAGCCCCAGCATTTT; cdr3_aa: CASSIDRAQPQHF; j_call: TRBJ1-5; d_call: -; clone_size: -; v_call: TRBV19
cdr3_nt: TGTGCCAGCAGCCAAGAAGGGACTAGCGGGAGTACCGGGGAGCTGTTTTTT; cdr3_aa: CASSQEGTSGSTGELFF; j_call: TRBJ2-2; d_call: TRBD2; clone_size: many; v_call: TRBV3-1
cdr3_nt: TGTGCCAGCAGTCCCACCTCGTGGGGCTACACCTTC; cdr3_aa: CASSPTSWGYTF; j_call: TRBJ1-2; d_call: -; clone_size: once; v_call: TRBV28
cdr3_nt: TGTGCCAGCAGAGACGGGAGGGGCACCGGGGAGCTGTTTTTT; cdr3_aa: CASRDGRGTGELFF; j_call: TRBJ2-2; d_call: TRBD2; clone_size: few; v_call: TRBV9
cdr3_nt: TGTGCCAGCACTTCCTCTCCAGGACAAGAGACCCAGTACTTC; cdr3_aa: CASTSSPGQETQYF; j_call: TRBJ2-5; d_call: -; clone_size: many; v_call: TRBV6-4
cdr3_nt: TGTGCCAGTAATATAATAGGGAACACTGAAGCTTTCTTT; cdr3_aa: CASNIIGNTEAFF; j_call: TRBJ1-1; d_call: -; clone_size: -; v_call: TRBV19
cdr3_nt: TGTGCCAGCAGCACGGGGGGACAGTATAACATTCAGTACTTC; cdr3_aa: CASSTGGQYNIQYF; j_call: TRBJ2-4; d_call: -; clone_size: few; v_call: TRBV2
cdr3_nt: TGTGCCATCAGTCGAAAGGACAGAGAGAACACCGGGGAGCTGTTTTTT; cdr3_aa: CAISRKDRENTGELFF; j_call: TRBJ2-2; d_call: -; clone_size: -; v_call: TRBV10-3
cdr3_nt: TGTGCCAGCAGTCCCGGGGACAGAACCTACGAGCAGTACTTC; cdr3_aa: CASSPGDRTYEQYF; j_call: TRBJ2-7; d_call: TRBD1; clone_size: few; v_call: TRBV27